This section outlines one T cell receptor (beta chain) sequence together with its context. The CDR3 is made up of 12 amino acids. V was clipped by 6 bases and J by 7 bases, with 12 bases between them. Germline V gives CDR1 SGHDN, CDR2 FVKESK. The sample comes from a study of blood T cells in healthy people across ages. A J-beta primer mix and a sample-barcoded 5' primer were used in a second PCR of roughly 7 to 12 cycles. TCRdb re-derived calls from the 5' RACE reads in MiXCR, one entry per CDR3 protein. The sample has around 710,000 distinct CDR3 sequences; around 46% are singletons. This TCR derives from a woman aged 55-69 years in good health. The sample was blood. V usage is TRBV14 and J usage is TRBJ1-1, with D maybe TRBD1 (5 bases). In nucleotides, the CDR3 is TGTGCCAGCAGTGGGGCCGTTAATGAAGCTTTCTTT. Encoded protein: CASSGAVNEAFF.